The source of this T cell receptor (beta chain) is a study of molecular identifiers for immune sequencing clone quantification. General study points: In naive cells, under 1% of molecules belonged to clones above 20 RNA copies, against over 99% in effector cells. Jurkat TCR RNA spiked in from one cell (amid some 1 million naive cells) was reportedly detectable.

This clonotype has just one count. Its antigen is as yet unknown. Being one base from a much bigger clone, this may be a read error. The CDR3 totals 15 residues. Germline V CDR1 and CDR2: SNHLY, FYNNEI. Methods described previously, with TCR primers listed, were used for bulk TCR libraries. MiXCR was run by TCRdb on the PCR reads, yielding one entry per CDR3 protein. The table has about 630,000 distinct CDR3 sequences, 25% seen once; the top ten hold approximately 0.75%. From about 19,000 to 1,100,000 sorted cells, naive CD8 libraries were generated with 10%, 30% or 50% RNA. The chain combines TRBV2 with TRBJ1-1; D is unclear. This sequence originates from a human donor in good health. Some libraries in this study had Jurkat cell RNA spiked in. Sequencing was carried out using naive CD8+ T cells from blood, with Jurkat cell RNA spiked in. This sample's subset: FACS-sorted CD8+CD4-CCR7+CD45RA+ naive T cells. The CDR3 protein is CVSSVGVRMNTEAFF. The CDR3 DNA reads TGTGTCAGCAGTGTGGGCGTTAGGATGAACACTGAAGCTTTCTTT.